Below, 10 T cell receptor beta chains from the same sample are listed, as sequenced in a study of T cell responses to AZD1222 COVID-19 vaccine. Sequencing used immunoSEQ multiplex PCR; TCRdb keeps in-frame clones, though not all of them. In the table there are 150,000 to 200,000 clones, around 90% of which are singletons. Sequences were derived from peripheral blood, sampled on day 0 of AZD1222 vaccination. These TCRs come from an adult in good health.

CDR3 protein: CASSSTPGGAGEETQYF. The CDR3 region has the DNA TGTGCCAGCAGCTCCACCCCGGGGGGAGCGGGGGAAGAGACCCAGTACTTC. The chain employs TRBV11-2 and TRBJ2-5; 8 bases map to TRBD2. CDR1 is SGHAT and CDR2 is FQNNGV in the germline V gene. The CDR3 is 17 residues long. Trimming cost V 4 bases and J 3 bases; bases outside gene matches: 13.

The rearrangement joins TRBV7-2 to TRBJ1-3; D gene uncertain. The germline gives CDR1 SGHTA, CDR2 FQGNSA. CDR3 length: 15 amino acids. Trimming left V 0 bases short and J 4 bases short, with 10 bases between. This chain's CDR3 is CASSLAKGAGNTIYF. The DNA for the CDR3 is TGTGCCAGCAGCTTAGCGAAGGGAGCGGGAAACACCATATATTTT.

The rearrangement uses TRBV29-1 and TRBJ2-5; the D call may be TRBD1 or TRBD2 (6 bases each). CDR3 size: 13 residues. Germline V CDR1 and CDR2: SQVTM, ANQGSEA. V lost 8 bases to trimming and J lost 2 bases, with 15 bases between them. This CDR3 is CSLGGSRQETQYF. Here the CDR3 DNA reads TGCAGCCTCGGGGGCAGTCGGCAAGAGACCCAGTACTTC.

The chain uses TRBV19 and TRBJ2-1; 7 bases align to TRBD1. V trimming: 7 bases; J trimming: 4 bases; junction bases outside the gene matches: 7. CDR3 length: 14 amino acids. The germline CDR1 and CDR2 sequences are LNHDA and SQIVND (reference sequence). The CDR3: CASTQTGLYNEQFF. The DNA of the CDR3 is TGTGCCAGTACCCAGACAGGGTTATACAATGAGCAGTTCTTC.

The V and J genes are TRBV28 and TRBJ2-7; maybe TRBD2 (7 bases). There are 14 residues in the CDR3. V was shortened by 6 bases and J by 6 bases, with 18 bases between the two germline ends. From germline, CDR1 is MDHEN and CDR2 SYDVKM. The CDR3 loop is CASSKGGVRAEQYF. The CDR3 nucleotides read TGTGCCAGCAGCAAGGGGGGGGTCCGCGCCGAGCAGTACTTC.

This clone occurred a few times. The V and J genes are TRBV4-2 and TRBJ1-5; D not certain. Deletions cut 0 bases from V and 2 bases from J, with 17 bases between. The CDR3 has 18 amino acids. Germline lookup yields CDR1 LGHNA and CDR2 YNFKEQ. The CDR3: CASSQEANLRYGNQPQHF. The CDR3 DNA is TGTGCCAGCAGCCAAGAGGCCAACTTAAGGTACGGCAATCAGCCCCAGCATTTT.

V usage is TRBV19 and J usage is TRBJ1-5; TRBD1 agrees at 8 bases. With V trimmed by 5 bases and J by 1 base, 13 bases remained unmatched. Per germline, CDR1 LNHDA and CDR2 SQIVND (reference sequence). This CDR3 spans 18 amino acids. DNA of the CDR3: TGTGCCAGTAGTCCAGGACAGGGTGTACTTCCGAGCAATCAGCCCCAGCATTTT. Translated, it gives CASSPGQGVLPSNQPQHF.

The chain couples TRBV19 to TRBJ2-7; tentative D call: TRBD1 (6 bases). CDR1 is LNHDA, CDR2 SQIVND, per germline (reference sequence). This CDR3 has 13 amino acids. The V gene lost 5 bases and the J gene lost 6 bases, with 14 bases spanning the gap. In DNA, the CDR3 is TGTGCCAGTAGTCGGCAGGGGTTCCGCGAGCAGTACTTC. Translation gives CASSRQGFREQYF.

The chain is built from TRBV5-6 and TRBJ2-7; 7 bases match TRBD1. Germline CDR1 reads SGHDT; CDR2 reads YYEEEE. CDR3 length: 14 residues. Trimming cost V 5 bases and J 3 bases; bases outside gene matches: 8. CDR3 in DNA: TGTGCCAGCAGGAAAGGGGGCAGTAACTACGAGCAGTACTTC. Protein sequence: CASRKGGSNYEQYF.

In DNA form, the CDR3 reads TGTGCCAGCAGCCCCTACCGGGACAGGGTACTCTTAGATACGCAGTATTTT. Protein sequence: CASSPYRDRVLLDTQYF. This rearrangement joins TRBV7-2 to TRBJ2-3; 9 nucleotides line up with TRBD1. Trimming at V came to 5 bases and at J to 5 bases, leaving 14 bases not matched to a gene. Germline CDR1 SGHTA, CDR2 FQGNSA. This CDR3 has 17 residues.